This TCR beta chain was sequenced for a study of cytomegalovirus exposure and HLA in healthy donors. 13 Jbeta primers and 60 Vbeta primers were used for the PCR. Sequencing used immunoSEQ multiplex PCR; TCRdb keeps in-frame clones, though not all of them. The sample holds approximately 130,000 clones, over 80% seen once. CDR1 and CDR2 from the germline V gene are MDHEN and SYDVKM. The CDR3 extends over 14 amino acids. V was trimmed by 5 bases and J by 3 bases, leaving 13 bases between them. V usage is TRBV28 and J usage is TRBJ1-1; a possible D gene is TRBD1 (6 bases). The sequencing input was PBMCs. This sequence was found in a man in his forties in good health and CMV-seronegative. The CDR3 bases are TGTGCCAGCAGTCCGTTAGGACAGTACACTGAAGCTTTCTTT. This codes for CASSPLGQYTEAFF.